The 28 T cell receptor beta chains below all came from one sample that was sequenced in a study of cytomegalovirus exposure and HLA in healthy donors. The PCR employed 60 Vbeta primers together with 13 Jbeta primers. The assay was immunoSEQ multiplex PCR, and TCRdb's table has in-frame clones only and misses some. The sample yields about 40,000 clones, roughly 47% seen once. The sequenced sample consisted of PBMCs. The receptors stem from a human donor in good health.

In its sample, this clone was seen once. The V gene is TRBV6-1, the J gene TRBJ1-5; TRBD1 aligns across 7 bases. With 7 bases clipped from V and 5 bases from J, the junction kept 11 bases outside the gene matches. The CDR3 has 15 amino acids. Germline lookup yields CDR1 MNHNS and CDR2 SASEGT. CDR3 coding DNA: TGTGCCAGCATCAGGGGGTTCCCGGGGGATCAGCCCCAGCATTTT. It translates to CASIRGFPGDQPQHF.

The V gene is TRBV27, the J gene TRBJ1-5, with D hard to call. The CDR3 is 14 amino acids. V lost 4 bases and J 1 base, leaving 8 bases between the germline ends. Germline loops: CDR1 MNHEY, CDR2 SMNVEV (reference sequence). The CDR3 spells CASSSPRSNQPQHF. The CDR3 DNA is TGTGCCAGCAGTTCCCCCAGGAGCAATCAGCCCCAGCATTTT.

Here the CDR3 reads CASSLTSGISYNEQFF. CDR3 sequence (DNA): TGCGCCAGCAGCCTTACTAGCGGGATATCCTACAATGAGCAGTTCTTC. V usage is TRBV5-1 and J usage is TRBJ2-1, with 10 bases lining up with TRBD2. Looked up from germline, CDR1 is SGHRS and CDR2 is YFSETQ. CDR3 size: 16 residues. The ends lost 4 bases at V and 1 base at J; junction bases unmatched: 5.

This chain uses TRBV4-3 with TRBJ1-5; a possible D gene is TRBD1 (5 bases). V was cut by 4 bases and J by 0 bases, with 10 bases left in between. The CDR3 is 15 amino acids. Germline CDR1 LGHNA, CDR2 YSLEER. CDR3 region: CASSLDTNSNQPQHF. The CDR3 DNA reads TGCGCCAGCAGCCTGGACACGAATAGCAATCAGCCCCAGCATTTT.

J is TRBJ2-4 and V is TRBV25-1; 8 nucleotides agree with TRBD2. The CDR3 sequence is 13 residues long. Germline CDR1 reads MGHDK; CDR2 reads SYGVNS. V was clipped by 6 bases and J by 6 bases; unmatched bases: 4. CDR3 DNA: TGTGCCAGCAGAGCGGGAGTGGGAAACATTCAGTACTTC. Amino acids: CASRAGVGNIQYF.

V and J are TRBV4-3 and TRBJ1-5, with D maybe TRBD1 (5 bases). Germline V gene data show CDR1 as LGHNA and CDR2 as YSLEER. The CDR3 covers 18 residues. V lost 0 bases to trimming and J lost 3 bases, with 18 bases between them. The CDR3 spells CASSQDKPGGMFNQPQHF. In DNA form, the CDR3 reads TGCGCCAGCAGCCAAGATAAACCGGGGGGGATGTTCAATCAGCCCCAGCATTTT.

CDR3 loop: CAMRGGGSYEQYF. CDR3 DNA: TGTGCCATGAGGGGAGGAGGGTCCTACGAGCAGTACTTC. V and J are TRBV10-3 and TRBJ2-7; possibly TRBD2 for D (6 bases). Germline V gene data show CDR1 as ENHRY and CDR2 as SYGVKD. The CDR3 extends over 13 amino acids. V was clipped by 9 bases and J by 1 base, with 13 bases between them.

The chain recombines TRBV6-5 with TRBJ2-7; 9 positions match TRBD2. Losses at the gene ends were 2 bases for V and 4 bases for J; bases not matched to a gene: 6. This CDR3 is 15 amino acids long. Germline V lookup: CDR1 MNHEY, CDR2 SVGAGI. The CDR3 bases are TGTGCCAGCAGTTACGGGAGGCGGGGGGGTTACGAGCAGTACTTC. This sequence encodes CASSYGRRGGYEQYF.

This clone has more than one count but fewer than ten. This rearrangement joins TRBV11-3 to TRBJ2-2; D possibly corresponds to TRBD2 (6 bases). V lost 2 bases, J lost 3 bases, and 13 bases lay in between. The CDR3 totals 16 residues. The germline V gene has CDR1 SGHNT and CDR2 YENEEA. Here the CDR3 DNA reads TGTGCCAGCAGCTTATTCGGGGGTAGGGACACCGGGGAGCTGTTTTTT. This gives the protein CASSLFGGRDTGELFF.

CDR3 DNA: TGTGCCAGTAGTATAAAACTAGCGGGGGGCACAGATACGCAGTATTTT. This encodes CASSIKLAGGTDTQYF. The rearrangement uses TRBV19 and TRBJ2-3; TRBD2 matches at 11 bases. CDR3 length equals 16 residues. Trimming at V came to 2 bases and at J to 1 base, leaving 2 bases not matched to a gene. The V gene's germline CDR1 is LNHDA and CDR2 SQIVND (reference sequence).

This clone was detected only a few times. V gene TRBV5-1 combines with J gene TRBJ2-3; 7 nucleotides match TRBD1. The J segment lost 8 bases and the V segment lost 4 bases, leaving 13 bases of the junction unmatched. This CDR3 is 15 amino acids long. Per the germline V gene, CDR1 is SGHRS and CDR2 is YFSETQ. The CDR3 sequence is CASSIGGEDVSTQYF. DNA of the CDR3: TGCGCCAGCAGCATAGGGGGCGAGGATGTGAGTACGCAGTATTTT.

This clone showed up just a few times. V and J are TRBV18 and TRBJ1-5, with D perhaps TRBD1 (6 bases). The CDR3 spans 16 residues. Germline loops: CDR1 KGHSH, CDR2 LQKENI. V was cut by 1 base and J by 0 bases, with 10 bases left in between. This chain's CDR3 is CASSPQGVYSNQPQHF. CDR3 nucleotide sequence: TGTGCCAGCTCACCACAGGGGGTCTATAGCAATCAGCCCCAGCATTTT.

The rearrangement links TRBV30 to TRBJ1-2; 7 bases are a match to TRBD1. The CDR3 contains 15 residues. CDR1 and CDR2 from the germline V gene are GTSNPN and SVGIG (reference sequence). The ends lost 2 bases at V and 0 bases at J; junction bases unmatched: 6. CDR3 bases: TGTGCCTGGAGTAGGGGACAGAAAGCTAACTATGGCTACACCTTC. Its protein is CAWSRGQKANYGYTF. The whole variable domain, remainder taken from reference TRBV30 and TRBJ1-2, is SQTIHQWPATLVQPVGSPLSLECTVEGTSNPNLYWYRQAAGRGLQLLFYSVGIGQISSEVPQNLSASRPQDRQFILSSKKLLLSDSGFYLCAWSRGQKANYGYTFGSGTRLTVV.

The chain links TRBV18 to TRBJ1-5, with a weak D call TRBD1 (5 bases). V gave up 3 bases and J gave up 6 bases, with 15 bases separating them. Germline lookup yields CDR1 KGHSH and CDR2 LQKENI. The CDR3 is 15 amino acids. CDR3 bases: TGTGCCAGCTCACCTGGGAAAGGGGAGGGTCAGCCCCAGCATTTT. Its translation: CASSPGKGEGQPQHF.

The genes are TRBV11-3 and TRBJ2-7; the D gene is possibly TRBD1 (6 bases). The V and J ends lost 4 bases and 2 bases respectively, with 15 bases between them. The CDR3 is made up of 15 amino acids. Germline V gene lookup returns CDR1 SGHNT and CDR2 YENEEA. The CDR3: CASSSGRDKPYEQYF. CDR3 bases: TGTGCCAGCAGCTCGGGACGGGACAAACCCTACGAGCAGTACTTC.

This rearrangement joins TRBV15 to TRBJ1-3; D is unclear. Deletions cut 0 bases from V and 3 bases from J, with 9 bases between. CDR1 and CDR2 (germline): LNHNV, YYDKDF (reference sequence). The CDR3 is 15 amino acids. The CDR3 loop reads CATSREFSSGNTIYF. CDR3 bases: TGTGCCACCAGCAGAGAGTTTAGCAGTGGAAACACCATATATTTT.

The gene calls are TRBV5-1 and TRBJ2-7; 11 positions agree with TRBD2. The V and J ends lost 0 bases and 2 bases, in that order; junction bases with no gene match: 10. The CDR3 length is 18 residues. Germline CDR1 SGHRS, CDR2 YFSETQ. The CDR3 protein is CASSLGLAGGQKAYEQYF. The CDR3 nucleotides are TGCGCCAGCAGCTTGGGGCTAGCGGGGGGCCAAAAAGCCTACGAGCAGTACTTC.

This clone was seen a handful of times. The chain uses TRBV7-2 and TRBJ1-2; D gene uncertain. Germline lookup yields CDR1 SGHTA and CDR2 FQGNSA. The CDR3 is 14 amino acids. V was pared by 5 bases and J by 9 bases, with 19 bases between. This CDR3 is CASSPGLTTKSYTF. The CDR3 DNA reads as TGTGCCAGCAGCCCAGGACTTACCACGAAAAGCTACACCTTC.

This clone appeared a few times. The chain joins TRBV4-3 to TRBJ2-7; the D is unclear. From germline, CDR1 is LGHNA and CDR2 YSLEER. The CDR3 spans 14 residues. The V end was cut by 5 bases, the J end by 1 base, with 12 bases between. CDR3: CASSSQQFSYEQYF. CDR3 sequence (DNA): TGCGCCAGCAGCAGCCAACAGTTTTCCTACGAGCAGTACTTC.

The chain has TRBV7-3 and TRBJ2-1; D unclear. This CDR3 has 16 residues. V was cut by 2 bases and J by 3 bases, with 14 bases left in between. Per germline, CDR1 SGHTA and CDR2 FQGTGA. The CDR3: CASSLVAALDYNEQFF. The CDR3 nucleotides read TGTGCCAGCAGCTTAGTCGCGGCCCTGGACTACAATGAGCAGTTCTTC.

This clone has only a few counts. V gene TRBV2 combines with J gene TRBJ2-1; 13 positions agree with TRBD2. The CDR3 consists of 20 residues. Germline V CDR1 and CDR2: SNHLY, FYNNEI. V lost 4 bases to trimming and J lost 6 bases; unmatched junction nucleotides: 18. The CDR3 loop reads CASSGDRTSGGARYFNEQFF. Here the CDR3 DNA reads TGTGCCAGCAGTGGAGATAGGACTAGCGGGGGAGCCCGCTATTTCAATGAGCAGTTCTTC.

In DNA, the CDR3 is TGTGCCAGCAGCGAAACTAGCGGGACCTACAATGAGCAGTTCTTC. The encoded protein is CASSETSGTYNEQFF. The chain links TRBV9 to TRBJ2-1; 10 bases are a match to TRBD2. Trimming took 3 bases from V and 2 from J; bases not matched to a gene: 2. Germline V gene sequence: CDR1 SGDLS, CDR2 YYNGEE. The CDR3 has 15 residues.

The chain has TRBV6-5 and TRBJ1-1; no clear D gene. Germline V lookup: CDR1 MNHEY, CDR2 SVGAGI. V lost 0 bases, J lost 7 bases, and 9 bases lay in between. This CDR3 has 13 residues. The CDR3 sequence is CASSYSGRLEAFF. In DNA, the CDR3 is TGTGCCAGCAGTTACTCAGGCAGACTTGAAGCTTTCTTT.

The count of this clone is one. This chain uses TRBV18 with TRBJ1-1; D is perhaps TRBD1 (5 bases). Germline CDR1 is KGHSH and CDR2 is LQKENI. The germline V and J ends were trimmed by 1 base and 3 bases, with 15 bases remaining between them. This CDR3 has 16 residues. CDR3 coding DNA: TGTGCCAGCTCACCACGGCTTTATGGCAGGGACACTGAAGCTTTCTTT. It translates to CASSPRLYGRDTEAFF.

This clone showed up just a few times. The chain couples TRBV5-1 to TRBJ2-7, with a weak D call TRBD1 (5 bases). The V and J ends lost 5 bases and 2 bases respectively, with 20 bases between them. This CDR3 is 16 amino acids long. Germline V lookup: CDR1 SGHRS, CDR2 YFSETQ. The CDR3 bases are TGCGCCAGCAGTAGGACACTCAGCAAGGAACCCTACGAGCAGTACTTC. Translated: CASSRTLSKEPYEQYF.

This clone was counted once. The rearrangement links TRBV7-8 to TRBJ1-1; possible D gene TRBD1, 5 bases. V gave up 0 bases and J gave up 4 bases, with 9 bases separating them. This CDR3 spans 14 amino acids. Germline lookup yields CDR1 SGHVS and CDR2 FQNEAQ. This CDR3 reads CASSLAGVGTEAFF. As DNA, the CDR3 is TGTGCCAGCAGCTTAGCAGGGGTGGGCACTGAAGCTTTCTTT.

This clone was detected only a few times. The chain combines TRBV4-3 with TRBJ2-7; perhaps TRBD2 as D (5 bases). Germline CDR1 LGHNA, CDR2 YSLEER. Trimming cost V 3 bases and J 0 bases, with 12 bases left between them. The CDR3 extends over 15 amino acids. The CDR3 reads CASSHAAGNSYEQYF. The CDR3 coding sequence is TGCGCCAGCAGCCATGCCGCGGGCAACTCCTACGAGCAGTACTTC.

The gene calls are TRBV7-2 and TRBJ2-3; 10 nucleotides agree with TRBD1. CDR1 and CDR2 from the germline V gene are SGHTA and FQGNSA. V shed 3 bases and J 6 bases; nucleotides not matched to a gene: 6. CDR3 length: 15 residues. For the CDR3, the DNA is TGTGCCAGCAGCTTGAGGACAGGGGGATGGGATACGCAGTATTTT. As protein: CASSLRTGGWDTQYF.